A selection of T cell receptor beta chains follows, all from one sample in a study of CD8 T cells in Susac syndrome. TCRdb reanalysed the immunoSEQ multiplex PCR reads using MiXCR and keeps one entry per CDR3 protein. The sample consists of about 120,000 distinct CDR3 sequences, around 95% of them appearing once. Sequencing input: CD4+ T cells from PBMCs. The receptor source for this set is a human donor in good health. The CDR3 runs from the conserved cysteine through the conserved F or W. A D gene is named only where the DNA matches it firmly. Some rows have no size entry. The others give once, few or many, or a class for an expanded clone.

>TRBJ1-1|NA|TRBV9|TRBD1
CAGSARDRGPNTEAFF
TGTGCCGGCAGCGCAAGGGACAGGGGACCTAACACTGAAGCTTTCTTT
>TRBJ2-7|NA|TRBV4-2|NA
CASSQVGEDYEQYF
TGTGCCAGCAGCCAAGTTGGGGAAGATTACGAGCAGTACTTC
>TRBJ2-2|NA|TRBV5-1|NA
CASSLVAHEELFF
TGCGCCAGCAGCTTGGTGGCTCACGAGGAGCTGTTTTTT
>TRBJ1-2|NA|TRBV2|TRBD1
CASRAGQGSYGYTF
TGTGCCAGCAGGGCAGGACAGGGAAGCTATGGCTACACCTTC
>TRBJ2-5|NA|TRBV25-1|NA
CASSEVGIREETQYF
TGTGCCAGCAGTGAAGTGGGGATTCGGGAAGAGACCCAGTACTTC
>TRBJ2-1|NA|TRBV7-3|TRBD2
CASSQGTSGFYNEQFF
TGTGCCAGCAGCCAAGGGACTAGCGGTTTCTACAATGAGCAGTTCTTC
>TRBJ1-2|once|TRBV20-1|NA
CSARSYGYTF
TGCAGTGCTAGATCTTATGGCTACACCTTC
>TRBJ2-7|NA|TRBV6-1|TRBD2
CASSVAGGRASSEQYF
TGTGCCAGCAGTGTCGCGGGCGGGAGGGCCTCGAGCGAGCAGTACTTC
>TRBJ1-5|NA|TRBV28|NA
CASTGAGGNQPQHF
TGTGCCAGCACCGGAGCGGGAGGTAATCAGCCCCAGCATTTT
>TRBJ2-1|NA|TRBV27|NA
CASSPAVGFGNNEQFF
TGTGCCAGCAGTCCCGCCGTCGGGTTTGGAAACAATGAGCAGTTCTTC
>TRBJ1-5|NA|TRBV23-1|NA
CASSLLGGIDDNSNQPQHF
TGCGCCAGCAGCCTACTAGGGGGAATTGACGATAATAGCAATCAGCCCCAGCATTTT
>TRBJ1-5|NA|TRBV28|NA
CASSFEGFWQPQHF
TGTGCCAGCAGTTTCGAGGGCTTCTGGCAGCCCCAGCATTTT
>TRBJ1-2|NA|TRBV6-2/TRBV6-3|NA
CASGRGLLYGYTF
TGTGCCAGCGGCCGGGGACTACTCTATGGCTACACCTTC
>TRBJ2-3|NA|TRBV11-2|NA
CASSQGGSTDTQYF
TGTGCCAGCAGCCAGGGGGGGAGCACAGATACGCAGTATTTT
>TRBJ2-7|NA|TRBV4-3|TRBD1
CASSQAWGQGSYEQYF
TGCGCCAGCAGCCAAGCGTGGGGACAGGGCTCCTACGAGCAGTACTTC
>TRBJ1-5|NA|TRBV5-7|NA
CASSLVWRARQPQHF
TGTGCCAGCAGCTTGGTTTGGAGGGCTCGCCAGCCCCAGCATTTT
>TRBJ1-1|NA|TRBV7-2|TRBD1
CASSPTGGNTEAFF
TGTGCCAGCAGCCCGACAGGGGGGAACACTGAAGCTTTCTTT
>TRBJ1-1|NA|TRBV19|NA
CASSPWGGADTEAFF
TGTGCCAGTAGCCCATGGGGGGGCGCAGACACTGAAGCTTTCTTT
>TRBJ2-7|NA|TRBV20-1|TRBD1
CSAPDRAVGEQYF
TGCAGTGCCCCAGACAGGGCAGTGGGAGAGCAGTACTTC
>TRBJ2-3|NA|TRBV3-1|NA
CASSQVSGRVGDTQYF
TGTGCCAGCAGCCAAGTTTCGGGAAGGGTAGGAGATACGCAGTATTTT
>TRBJ1-4|once|TRBV10-3|NA
CAISESNTNEKLFF
TGTGCCATCAGTGAGTCGAATACGAACGAAAAACTGTTTTTT
>TRBJ1-2|NA|TRBV4-1|NA
CASSQDIAAGYTF
TGCGCCAGCAGCCAAGATATCGCCGCTGGCTACACCTTC
>TRBJ2-2|NA|TRBV6-2/TRBV6-3|TRBD2
CESSTSGTANTGELFF
TGTGAGAGCTCGACTAGCGGGACTGCGAACACCGGGGAGCTGTTTTTT
>TRBJ2-5|NA|TRBV7-6|TRBD1
CASSTWDRAQETQYF
TGTGCCAGCAGCACCTGGGACAGGGCCCAAGAGACCCAGTACTTC
>TRBJ1-3|NA|TRBV3-1|NA
CASSQVGTGNTIYF
TGTGCCAGCAGCCAGGTTGGAACTGGAAACACCATATATTTT
>TRBJ2-2|NA|TRBV4-3|NA
CASSQAPANTGELFF
TGCGCCAGCAGCCAAGCGCCAGCGAACACCGGGGAGCTGTTTTTT
>TRBJ1-6|NA|TRBV5-4|NA
CASSLGGGAASNSPLHF
TGTGCCAGCAGCTTGGGTGGAGGGGCAGCTAGTAATTCACCCCTCCACTTT
>TRBJ1-1|NA|TRBV11-2|NA
CASRTGGREMNTEAFF
TGTGCCAGCCGCACGGGGGGGCGGGAAATGAACACTGAAGCTTTCTTT
>TRBJ2-3|NA|TRBV29-1|NA
CSVEGTDTNTDTQYF
TGCAGCGTTGAAGGCACGGACACAAACACAGATACGCAGTATTTT
>TRBJ1-1|NA|TRBV6-1|NA
CASSEHLNTEAFF
TGTGCCAGCAGTGAACATTTGAACACTGAAGCTTTCTTT